The clone carrying this TCR beta chain came up once. The antigen remains unidentified. The source of the sample is a study of cytomegalovirus exposure and HLA in healthy donors. Study observations and caveats: First-cohort TCR clusters tended to co-occur in the roughly 120 validation repertoires, a later analysis found. Cytomegalovirus association was listed for approximately 150 TCR beta chains. Most TCR sequences were rare, but some public TCRs occurred in many donors.

The donors were members of the validation cohort comprising approximately 110 subjects, separate from the approximately 700-subject first cohort. CDR1 and CDR2 from the germline V gene are WNHNN and SYGVQD (reference sequence). The CDR3 runs to 13 residues. V lost 5 bases and J lost 3, with 11 bases in between. Repertoires were generated with immunoSEQ multiplex PCR, while TCRdb's copy carries only in-frame clones and drops some. The table shows 56,000 or so clones, with just over 90% occurring only once. The chain recombines TRBV10-1 with TRBJ2-7; tentatively, D is TRBD1 (6 bases). This TCR came from a man in his late teens or twenties in good health and CMV-seronegative. Sequencing used PBMCs. The CDR3 region has the DNA TGCGCCAGCAGTCCGGGACACTTCTACGAGCAGTACTTC. It codes for CASSPGHFYEQYF.